Included here is one TCR beta chain sequence, with context. Its antigen is unknown. Looked up from germline, CDR1 is MDHEN and CDR2 is SYDVKM. V gave up 0 bases and J gave up 0 bases; unmatched junction bases: 3. The CDR3 spans 17 residues. Assay used: immunoSEQ multiplex PCR; TCRdb lists only in-frame clones, some missing. Among approximately 69,000 clones, less than 90% were seen once, and the ten largest hold approximately 0.4%. This sample is drawn from a study of Tregs in tolerant kidney transplant recipients. Background on the study: The nonmyeloablative bone marrow transplants came from related graft donors, with transient mixed chimerism. Findings of the study overall: In tolerant patients, donor-specific Tregs outgrew total Tregs, suggesting antigen-driven expansion.

The TCR was taken from a human donor who received a combined kidney and bone marrow transplant. Specimen: CD4+ T cells from blood, collected before the transplant. The chain has TRBV28 and TRBJ1-5; 9 bases are shared with TRBD1. The CDR3 sequence: CASSLWDRGYSNQPQHF. The DNA of the CDR3 is TGTGCCAGCAGTTTATGGGACAGGGGATATAGCAATCAGCCCCAGCATTTT.